Listed below are T cell receptor beta chains from one sample, sequenced in a study of OX40 agonist ivuxolimab in advanced cancers. Sequencing was performed with immunoSEQ multiplex PCR; in TCRdb, only in-frame clones are kept and a portion is missing. The sample has about 72,000 clones; 85% to 90% are singletons. Here the sequenced sample was CD4+ or CD8+ T cells sorted from blood, taken in a trial of the OX40 agonist ivuxolimab. The receptors derive from an adult with an advanced solid tumor such as melanoma, head and neck, liver or kidney cancer. The CDR3 runs from the conserved cysteine through the conserved F or W. The D gene is left open where the match is weak. Clone size is not always given. Where it is, it says once, few, many or a class for expanded clones.

>TRBJ2-4|NA|TRBV28|NA
CASSLEQGLAKNIQYF
TGTGCCAGCAGTTTAGAACAGGGTTTAGCCAAAAACATTCAGTACTTC
>TRBJ2-1|NA|TRBV28|NA
CASSPGSQGNNEQFF
TGTGCCAGCAGTCCAGGGAGTCAAGGGAACAATGAGCAGTTCTTC
>TRBJ2-7|once|TRBV7-2|TRBD2
CASSLGLAGGPGYEQYF
TGTGCCAGCAGTTTGGGACTAGCGGGAGGGCCGGGTTACGAGCAGTACTTC
>TRBJ2-2|NA|TRBV7-7|TRBD1
CASSPGQGAYTGELFF
TGTGCTAGCAGCCCAGGACAGGGGGCCTACACCGGGGAGCTGTTTTTT
>TRBJ2-6|once|TRBV10-2|NA
CASTHPGDRGANVLTF
TGCGCCAGCACCCACCCGGGGGATCGTGGGGCCAACGTCCTGACTTTC
>TRBJ2-3|few|TRBV19|NA
CASSISVSTDTQYF
TGTGCCAGTAGTATTAGTGTGAGCACAGATACGCAGTATTTT
>TRBJ2-2|NA|TRBV7-9|TRBD2
CANHPSGGINTGELFF
TGTGCCAACCACCCGAGCGGGGGGATAAACACCGGGGAGCTGTTTTTT
>TRBJ2-7|NA|TRBV28|NA
CASTSAKYEQYF
TGTGCCAGCACCTCCGCTAAATACGAGCAGTACTTC
>TRBJ2-4|NA|TRBV6-1|TRBD2
CASTQGEGFTNIQYF
TGTGCCAGCACCCAAGGGGAGGGATTCACAAACATTCAGTACTTC
>TRBJ1-1|NA|TRBV7-8|NA
CASSWTEMNTEAFF
TGTGCCAGCAGCTGGACAGAGATGAACACTGAAGCTTTCTTT
>TRBJ2-1|once|TRBV6-1|TRBD1
CASSGPGQGFNEQFF
TGTGCCAGCAGTGGGCCGGGACAGGGCTTCAATGAGCAGTTCTTC
>TRBJ2-1|NA|TRBV19|NA
CASNFRGAYNEQFF
TGTGCCAGTAATTTCCGCGGAGCCTACAATGAGCAGTTCTTC
>TRBJ2-7|NA|TRBV2|NA
CASNRDNSYEQYF
TGTGCCAGCAATCGGGACAACTCCTACGAGCAGTACTTC
>TRBJ2-5|NA|TRBV5-1|NA
CASHTSIGLQETQYF
TGCGCCAGCCACACATCCATCGGCCTACAAGAGACCCAGTACTTC
>TRBJ2-7|NA|TRBV29-1|TRBD2
CSVTGTSGSYEQYF
TGCAGCGTCACCGGGACTAGCGGGTCCTACGAGCAGTACTTC
>TRBJ1-4|NA|TRBV25-1|NA
CASSGAGTGNEKLFF
TGTGCCAGCAGTGGGGCCGGGACCGGTAATGAAAAACTGTTTTTT
>TRBJ2-6|NA|TRBV7-9|NA
CASSFGQSGANVLTF
TGTGCCAGCAGCTTCGGGCAGAGCGGGGCCAACGTCCTGACTTTC
>TRBJ2-5|NA|TRBV27|NA
CASKTYGEEEETQYF
TGTGCCAGCAAGACCTACGGGGAGGAGGAAGAGACCCAGTACTTC
>TRBJ2-1|NA|TRBV7-2|NA
CASSRYLDNEQFF
TGTGCCAGCAGCCGGTACTTAGACAATGAGCAGTTCTTC
>TRBJ2-5|once|TRBV30|TRBD1
CAWSFYRGVAETQYF
TGTGCCTGGAGTTTCTACAGGGGGGTAGCCGAGACCCAGTACTTC
>TRBJ1-3|NA|TRBV9|NA
CASSVEGKAGNTIYF
TGTGCCAGCAGCGTAGAGGGTAAGGCTGGAAACACCATATATTTT
>TRBJ2-3|NA|TRBV7-9|TRBD2
CASSLLADSTDTQYF
TGTGCCAGCAGCTTACTAGCGGATAGCACAGATACGCAGTATTTT
>TRBJ1-2|NA|TRBV6-5|NA
CASSRTAIYGYTF
TGTGCCAGCAGCCGGACAGCGATCTATGGCTACACCTTC
>TRBJ2-3|NA|TRBV13|NA
CASSPGGSQYF
TGTGCCAGCAGCCCAGGTGGCTCGCAGTATTTT
>TRBJ1-2|NA|TRBV29-1|TRBD1
CSVARRDSLSNYGYTF
TGCAGCGTAGCCCGACGGGACAGTCTTTCTAACTATGGCTACACCTTC
>TRBJ2-2|once|TRBV4-1|NA
CASSQDRQTYRELFF
TGCGCCAGCAGCCAAGATAGGCAGACTTACCGGGAGCTGTTTTTT
>TRBJ2-1|few|TRBV7-3|NA
CASSGGGTSSSYNEQFF
TGTGCCAGCAGCGGAGGCGGGACTTCCAGCTCCTACAATGAGCAGTTCTTC
>TRBJ1-1|NA|TRBV15|TRBD1
CATSFRDRVGTEAFF
TGTGCCACCAGTTTCCGGGACAGGGTGGGCACTGAAGCTTTCTTT
>TRBJ2-1|once|TRBV14|NA
CASSQVGGQFF
TGTGCCAGCAGCCAAGTTGGAGGGCAGTTCTTC
>TRBJ1-1|NA|TRBV7-3|NA
CASSLTGTRNTEAFF
TGTGCCAGCAGCCTAACCGGGACCCGGAACACTGAAGCTTTCTTT
>TRBJ1-2|NA|TRBV2|NA
CASSLTEFNYGYTF
TGTGCCAGCAGTCTTACAGAGTTTAACTATGGCTACACCTTC